This T cell receptor (beta chain) was found in a study of healthy donors' naive CD4 and CD8 T cells. Concerning this clonotype: Its matching antigen is unknown.

There are 17 residues in the CDR3. Germline V gene lookup returns CDR1 LNHDA and CDR2 SQIVND (reference sequence). Trimming took 4 bases from V and 2 from J; bases not matched to a gene: 12. Study-wide results and limits: Roughly 13% of CD4/CD8 propensity variance appeared explained by V, J and CDR3 charge. Positive CDR3 charge linked to CD4+ cells, negative to CD8+ cells.

TCR libraries were built from 450 to 650 ng of total RNA by linear amplification. Using its own MiXCR run on the reads, TCRdb lists one record per CDR3 protein. This table has approximately 180,000 distinct CDR3 sequences, around 70% appearing once. What was sequenced was naive CD4+ and CD8+ T cells sorted from blood, pooled from several donors. The origin of this receptor is a pool of human donors in good health; the sample pools cells from several healthy donors. The chain carries TRBV19 and TRBJ2-3; TRBD1 matches 7 bases. In DNA, the CDR3 is TGTGCCAGTAGTACCTACTCCGGGACAGAAATCACAGATACGCAGTATTTT. Amino acids: CASSTYSGTEITDTQYF.